The 7 T cell receptor beta chains listed next were all sequenced from one sample in a study of regulatory and conventional T cells in RAG deficiency. The sorted conventional CD4+ T cells were CD25-low and CD127-high, with genomic DNA sequenced. The protocol was immunoSEQ multiplex PCR, while the TCRdb copy is restricted to in-frame clones and leaves out a portion. The top ten clones hold around 0.5% of a sample with more than 35,000 clones, just under 90% of them seen once. This sample also appeared in a second study, on regulatory T cells. From that study: The primer mix had 52 TRBV and 13 TRBJ primers.

Source material: CD4+ effector T cells sorted from blood. Source of these receptors: a human donor in good health.

The V call is TRBV7-2, the J call TRBJ2-7, with D perhaps given as TRBD1 or TRBD2 (6 bases each). This CDR3 contains 15 residues. V dropped 3 bases and J dropped 5 bases, with 17 bases sitting between them. The germline gives CDR1 SGHTA, CDR2 FQGNSA. In DNA form, the CDR3 reads TGTGCCAGCAGCTTCCTCGGAACAGGGAGGAACGAGCAGTACTTC. As protein: CASSFLGTGRNEQYF.

This clone was seen more than once but under ten times. The chain employs TRBV19 and TRBJ1-6, with TRBD1 matching over 7 bases. The CDR3 totals 13 residues. V shed 5 bases, J shed 9 bases, and the junction held 4 bases outside the gene matches. The germline V gene has CDR1 LNHDA and CDR2 SQIVND (reference sequence). The CDR3 loop is CASSGPGGSPLHF. The CDR3 DNA sequence: TGTGCCAGTAGTGGACCAGGGGGTTCACCCCTCCACTTT.

V is TRBV27 and J is TRBJ1-6, with 10 positions matching TRBD1. V lost 6 bases to trimming and J lost 7 bases; unmatched junction nucleotides: 9. This CDR3 has 16 residues. Germline values: CDR1 MNHEY, CDR2 SMNVEV (reference sequence). In DNA, the CDR3 is TGTGCCAGCAGATCGACAGGGGGCTTTCGAAATTCACCCCTCCACTTT. Its protein is CASRSTGGFRNSPLHF.

V usage is TRBV5-1 and J usage is TRBJ1-3; D is possibly TRBD1 (6 bases). The CDR3 length is 16 residues. CDR1 and CDR2 (germline): SGHRS, YFSETQ. With 0 bases removed from V and 4 bases from J, the gap between germline ends came to 14 bases. CDR3 in DNA: TGCGCCAGCAGCTTGGATACAGGGTTGGTAGGAAACACCATATATTTT. Protein sequence: CASSLDTGLVGNTIYF.

V gene TRBV18 combines with J gene TRBJ1-1; D is unresolved. The CDR3 is made up of 16 amino acids. Germline V gene sequence: CDR1 KGHSH, CDR2 LQKENI. V was shortened by 2 bases and J by 3 bases, with 16 bases between the two germline ends. In DNA form, the CDR3 reads TGTGCCAGCTCACCAGCCGGCTCTGGAGTCTACACTGAAGCTTTCTTT. Its protein product is CASSPAGSGVYTEAFF.

This chain joins TRBV28 and TRBJ2-3; 9 bases fit TRBD1. CDR3 length equals 15 residues. CDR1 MDHEN and CDR2 SYDVKM come from the germline V gene. The junction had 1 base not matched to a gene; V was cut back by 3 bases and J by 0 bases. The CDR3 region is CASSFGTGSTDTQYF. The CDR3 DNA reads as TGTGCCAGCAGTTTCGGGACAGGGAGCACAGATACGCAGTATTTT.

The chain carries TRBV5-6 and TRBJ2-1; a weak D match, TRBD1 (5 bases). Germline V gives CDR1 SGHDT, CDR2 YYEEEE. The CDR3 loop spans 15 amino acids. V lost 1 base, J lost 0 bases, and 8 bases lay in between. CDR3 sequence (DNA): TGTGCCAGCAGCTTGAGTAGGGGCTCCTACAATGAGCAGTTCTTC. Its protein is CASSLSRGSYNEQFF.